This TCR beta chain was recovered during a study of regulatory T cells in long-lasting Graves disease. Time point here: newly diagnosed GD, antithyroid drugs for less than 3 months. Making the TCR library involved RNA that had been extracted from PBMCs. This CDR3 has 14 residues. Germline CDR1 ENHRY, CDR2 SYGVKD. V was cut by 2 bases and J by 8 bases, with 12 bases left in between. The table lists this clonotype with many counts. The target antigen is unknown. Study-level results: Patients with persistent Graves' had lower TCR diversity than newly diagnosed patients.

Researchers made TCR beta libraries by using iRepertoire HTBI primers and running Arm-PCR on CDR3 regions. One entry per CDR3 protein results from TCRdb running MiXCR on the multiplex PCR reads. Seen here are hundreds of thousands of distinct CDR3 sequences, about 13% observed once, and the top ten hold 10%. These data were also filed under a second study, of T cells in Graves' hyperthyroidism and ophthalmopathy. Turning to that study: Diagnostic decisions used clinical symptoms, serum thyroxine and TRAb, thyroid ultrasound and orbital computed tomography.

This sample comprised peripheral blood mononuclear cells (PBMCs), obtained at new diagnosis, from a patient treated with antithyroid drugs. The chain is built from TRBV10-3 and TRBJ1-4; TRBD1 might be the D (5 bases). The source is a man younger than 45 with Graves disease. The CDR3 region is CAISEEGRGEKLFF. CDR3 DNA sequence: TGTGCCATCAGTGAGGAGGGACGGGGCGAAAAACTGTTTTTT.